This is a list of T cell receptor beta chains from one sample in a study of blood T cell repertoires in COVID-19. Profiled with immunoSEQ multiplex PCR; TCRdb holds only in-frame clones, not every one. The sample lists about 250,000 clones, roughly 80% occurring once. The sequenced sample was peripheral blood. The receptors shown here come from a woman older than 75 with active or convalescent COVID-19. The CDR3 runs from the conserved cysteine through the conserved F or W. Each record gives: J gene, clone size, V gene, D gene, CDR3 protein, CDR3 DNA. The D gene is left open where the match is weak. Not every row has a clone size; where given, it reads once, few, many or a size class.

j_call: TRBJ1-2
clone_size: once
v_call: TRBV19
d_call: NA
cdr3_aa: CASSLRLNYGYTF
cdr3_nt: TGTGCCAGTAGTCTCCGACTGAACTATGGCTACACCTTC

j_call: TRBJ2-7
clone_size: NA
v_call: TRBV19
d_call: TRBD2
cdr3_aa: CASSRLAGGTYEQYF
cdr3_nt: TGTGCCAGTAGCCGACTAGCGGGAGGAACCTACGAGCAGTACTTC

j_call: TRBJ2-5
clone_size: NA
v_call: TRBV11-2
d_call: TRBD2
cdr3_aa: CASSLNRGGEETQYF
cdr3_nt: TGTGCCAGCAGCCTCAACCGGGGGGGGGAAGAGACCCAGTACTTC

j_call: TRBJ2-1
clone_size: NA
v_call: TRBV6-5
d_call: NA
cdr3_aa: CASSRGYNEQFF
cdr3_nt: TGTGCCAGCTCCCGAGGATACAATGAGCAGTTCTTC

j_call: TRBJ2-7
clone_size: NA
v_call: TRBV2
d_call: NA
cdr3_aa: CASSEGLNYEQYF
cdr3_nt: TGTGCCAGCAGTGAGGGGCTGAACTACGAGCAGTACTTC

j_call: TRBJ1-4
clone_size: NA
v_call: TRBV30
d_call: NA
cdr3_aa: CAWSNTGHRDGEKLFF
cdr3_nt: TGTGCCTGGAGTAATACGGGACATCGTGACGGTGAAAAACTGTTTTTT

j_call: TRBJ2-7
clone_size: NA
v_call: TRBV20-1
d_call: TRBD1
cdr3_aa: CSASRGTGGMEEQYF
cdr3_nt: TGCAGTGCTAGTCGGGGGACAGGCGGAATGGAAGAGCAGTACTTC

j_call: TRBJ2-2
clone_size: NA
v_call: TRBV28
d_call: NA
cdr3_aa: CAIGQRGRSTGELFF
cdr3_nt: TGTGCCATAGGACAGCGCGGGAGATCCACCGGGGAGCTGTTTTTT

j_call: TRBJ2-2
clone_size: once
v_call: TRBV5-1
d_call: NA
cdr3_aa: CASSLGDSTGELFF
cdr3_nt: TGCGCCAGCAGCTTGGGTGACTCCACCGGGGAGCTGTTTTTT

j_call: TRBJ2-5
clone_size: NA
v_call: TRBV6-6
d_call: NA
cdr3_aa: CASSRVLETQYF
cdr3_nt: TGTGCCAGCAGCAGGGTGCTGGAGACCCAGTACTTC

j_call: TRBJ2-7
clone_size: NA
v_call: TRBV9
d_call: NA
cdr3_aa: CASSVGGGTTYYEQYF
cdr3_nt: TGTGCCAGCAGCGTAGGAGGAGGGACCACCTACTACGAGCAGTACTTC

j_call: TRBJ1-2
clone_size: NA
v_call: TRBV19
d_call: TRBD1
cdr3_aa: CASKNRGHGYTF
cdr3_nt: TGTGCCAGTAAGAACAGGGGCCATGGCTACACCTTC

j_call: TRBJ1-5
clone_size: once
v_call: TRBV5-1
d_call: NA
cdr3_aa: CASSPGTWAQPQHF
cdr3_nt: TGCGCCAGCAGCCCCGGGACATGGGCTCAGCCCCAGCATTTT

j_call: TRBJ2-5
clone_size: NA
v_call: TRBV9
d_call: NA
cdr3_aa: CASSVGLETQYF
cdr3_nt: TGTGCCAGCAGCGTAGGTCTAGAGACCCAGTACTTC

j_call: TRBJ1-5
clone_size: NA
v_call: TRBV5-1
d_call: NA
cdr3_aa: CASSLGAGNSNQPQHF
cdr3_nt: TGCGCCAGCAGCTTGGGGGCAGGGAATAGCAATCAGCCCCAGCATTTT

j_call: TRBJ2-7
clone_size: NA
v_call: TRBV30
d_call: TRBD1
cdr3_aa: CAWTAKGAQEQYF
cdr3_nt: TGTGCCTGGACTGCGAAGGGGGCTCAGGAGCAGTACTTC

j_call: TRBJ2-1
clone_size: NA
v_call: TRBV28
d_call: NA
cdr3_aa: CASSQTNRVDNEQFF
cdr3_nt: TGTGCCAGCAGCCAGACAAACAGGGTTGACAATGAGCAGTTCTTC

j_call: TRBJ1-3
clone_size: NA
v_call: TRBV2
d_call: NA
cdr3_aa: CASSLQSSGNTIYF
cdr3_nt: TGTGCCAGCAGTTTACAGAGCTCTGGAAACACCATATATTTT

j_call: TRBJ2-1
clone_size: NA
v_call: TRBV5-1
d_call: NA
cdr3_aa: CASSARGGAFSYNEQFF
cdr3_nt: TGCGCCAGCAGCGCCCGAGGCGGGGCCTTCTCCTACAATGAGCAGTTCTTC

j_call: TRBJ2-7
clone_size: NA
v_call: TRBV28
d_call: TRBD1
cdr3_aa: CASRPTGQGNDEQYF
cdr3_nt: TGTGCCAGCAGACCGACCGGACAGGGTAATGACGAGCAGTACTTC

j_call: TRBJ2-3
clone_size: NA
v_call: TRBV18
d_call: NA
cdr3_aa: CASSPRPGGTDTQYF
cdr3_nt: TGTGCCAGCTCACCACGTCCGGGGGGCACAGATACGCAGTATTTT

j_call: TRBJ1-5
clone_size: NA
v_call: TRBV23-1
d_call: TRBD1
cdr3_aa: CASSQRLVHRGIETYDNQPQHF
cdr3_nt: TGCGCCAGCAGTCAACGCCTAGTTCACAGGGGGATAGAAACTTACGACAATCAGCCCCAGCATTTT

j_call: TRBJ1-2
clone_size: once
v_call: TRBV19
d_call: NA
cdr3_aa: CASSIGYPNYGYTF
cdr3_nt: TGTGCCAGTAGTATAGGTTATCCTAACTATGGCTACACCTTC

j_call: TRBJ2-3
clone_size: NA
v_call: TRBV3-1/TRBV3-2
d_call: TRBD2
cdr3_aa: CASTRTSGSSTDTQYF
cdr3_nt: TGTGCCAGCACCCGCACTAGCGGTTCTAGCACAGATACGCAGTATTTT

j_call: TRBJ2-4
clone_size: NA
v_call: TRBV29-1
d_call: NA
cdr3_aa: CSVKGAGAKNIQYF
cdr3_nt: TGCAGCGTTAAAGGGGCGGGAGCCAAAAACATTCAGTACTTC

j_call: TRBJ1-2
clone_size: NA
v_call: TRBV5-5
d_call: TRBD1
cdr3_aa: CASSSTGHNYGYTF
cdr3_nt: TGTGCCAGCAGCTCGACAGGGCATAACTATGGCTACACCTTC

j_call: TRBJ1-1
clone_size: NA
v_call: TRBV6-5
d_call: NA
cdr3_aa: CATLLRDFLSEAFF
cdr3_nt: TGTGCCACGCTTCTTCGGGACTTTCTCTCTGAAGCTTTCTTT

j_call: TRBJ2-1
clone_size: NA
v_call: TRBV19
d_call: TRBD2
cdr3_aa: CASSPAGGGYNEQFF
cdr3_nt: TGTGCCAGTAGTCCAGCGGGGGGGGGTTACAATGAGCAGTTCTTC

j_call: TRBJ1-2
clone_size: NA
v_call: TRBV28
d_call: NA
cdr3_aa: CASSFSYYGYTF
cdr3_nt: TGTGCCAGCAGTTTCAGTTACTATGGCTACACCTTC

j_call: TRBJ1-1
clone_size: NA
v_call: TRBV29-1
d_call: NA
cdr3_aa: CSVEGGRGFTEAFF
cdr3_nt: TGCAGCGTTGAAGGGGGGCGCGGGTTCACTGAAGCTTTCTTT

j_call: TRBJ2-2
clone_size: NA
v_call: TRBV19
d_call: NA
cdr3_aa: CASSIPGRGVNTGELFF
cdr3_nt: TGTGCCAGTAGTATCCCCGGCAGGGGCGTGAACACCGGGGAGCTGTTTTTT

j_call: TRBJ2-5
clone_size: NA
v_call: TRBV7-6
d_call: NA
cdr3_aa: CASSLSYQETQYF
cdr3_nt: TGTGCCAGCAGCTTATCGTACCAAGAGACCCAGTACTTC

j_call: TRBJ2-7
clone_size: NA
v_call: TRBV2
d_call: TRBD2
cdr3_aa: CASRVLAGPYEQYF
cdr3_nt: TGTGCCAGCAGGGTACTAGCGGGGCCCTACGAGCAGTACTTC

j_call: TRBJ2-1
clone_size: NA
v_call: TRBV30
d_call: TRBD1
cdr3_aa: CAWNRPGGTGYNEQFF
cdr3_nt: TGTGCCTGGAATAGGCCCGGGGGGACAGGGTACAATGAGCAGTTCTTC

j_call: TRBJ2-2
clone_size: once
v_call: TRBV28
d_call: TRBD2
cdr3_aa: CASHQGRGGPTGELFF
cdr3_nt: TGTGCCAGTCATCAAGGGCGGGGGGGCCCCACCGGGGAGCTGTTTTTT

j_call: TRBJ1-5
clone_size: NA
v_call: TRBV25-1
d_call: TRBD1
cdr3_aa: CASSGTGNQPQHF
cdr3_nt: TGTGCCAGCTCCGGGACAGGGAATCAGCCCCAGCATTTT

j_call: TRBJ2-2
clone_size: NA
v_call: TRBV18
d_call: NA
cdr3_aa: CASSVASLDTGELFF
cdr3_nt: TGTGCCAGCTCAGTAGCTAGCTTGGACACCGGGGAGCTGTTTTTT

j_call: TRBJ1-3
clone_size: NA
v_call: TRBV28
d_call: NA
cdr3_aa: CASTPSGNTIYF
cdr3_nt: TGTGCCAGCACTCCCTCTGGAAACACCATATATTTT

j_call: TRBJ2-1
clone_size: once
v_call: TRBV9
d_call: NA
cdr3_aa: CASSVAQGNEQFF
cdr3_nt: TGTGCCAGCAGCGTAGCTCAGGGGAATGAGCAGTTCTTC

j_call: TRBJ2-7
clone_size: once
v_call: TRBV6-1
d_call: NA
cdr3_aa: CASSEARGSEQYF
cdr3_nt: TGTGCCAGCAGTGAAGCGCGGGGCTCCGAGCAGTACTTC

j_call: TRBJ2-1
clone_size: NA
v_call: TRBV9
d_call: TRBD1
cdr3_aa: CASSTGQGPYNEQFF
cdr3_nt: TGTGCCAGCAGCACCGGACAGGGCCCCTACAATGAGCAGTTCTTC

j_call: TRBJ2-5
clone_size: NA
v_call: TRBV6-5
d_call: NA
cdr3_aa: CASRTTSTETQYF
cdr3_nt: TGTGCCAGCAGGACCACTAGTACGGAGACCCAGTACTTC

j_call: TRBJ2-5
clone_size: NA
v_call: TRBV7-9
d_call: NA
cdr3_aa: CASSLVRGATSTQYF
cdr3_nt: TGTGCCAGCAGCTTAGTCAGGGGGGCAACGAGTACCCAGTACTTC

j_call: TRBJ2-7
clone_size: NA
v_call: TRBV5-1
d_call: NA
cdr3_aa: CASSRTAGHSGEQYF
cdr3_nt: TGCGCCAGCAGCCGAACAGCGGGACATAGCGGCGAGCAGTACTTC

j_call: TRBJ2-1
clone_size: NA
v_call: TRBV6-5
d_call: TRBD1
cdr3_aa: CASSSTGQGRNEQFF
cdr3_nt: TGTGCCAGCAGTTCCACGGGACAGGGGCGAAATGAGCAGTTCTTC

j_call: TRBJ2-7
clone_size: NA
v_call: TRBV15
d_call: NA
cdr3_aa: CATSRDLADIEQYF
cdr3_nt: TGTGCCACCAGCAGAGATTTAGCGGACATCGAGCAGTACTTC

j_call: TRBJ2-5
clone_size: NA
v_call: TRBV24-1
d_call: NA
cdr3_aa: CATSDWGTTRLETQYF
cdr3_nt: TGTGCCACCAGTGATTGGGGAACGACTAGATTGGAGACCCAGTACTTC

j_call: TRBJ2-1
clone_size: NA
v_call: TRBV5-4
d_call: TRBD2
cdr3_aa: CASSPKGESGGYNEQFF
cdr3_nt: TGTGCCAGCAGCCCCAAGGGCGAGAGCGGGGGGTACAATGAGCAGTTCTTC